This entry features one TCR beta chain sequence. The data belong to a study of blood T cell repertoires in COVID-19. Study-level background: T cells, B-cell-depleted T cells, or PBMCs provided the cDNA or gDNA that served as material.

Original methodology: Reference gene primer amplification gave estimated nucleated cell counts. Clones were read by immunoSEQ multiplex PCR, and TCRdb kept only the in-frame ones, dropping some. V and J calls and clone size follow that table, whereas D and trimming were derived from the DNA. The table records 160,000 or so clones, 70% to 90% of them present only once. The length of the CDR3 is 13 residues. The ends were cut back, 4 bases at V and 4 bases at J, with 9 bases in the middle. Germline V gene data show CDR1 as SGHRS and CDR2 as YFSETQ. The clonotype comes from a man aged 40-55 years with acute or convalescent COVID-19. V is TRBV5-1 and J is TRBJ1-5, with TRBD1 as a possible D gene (6 bases). Source material: peripheral blood. The CDR3, as DNA: TGCGCCAGCAGCGTCGGACAGAATCAGCCCCAGCATTTT. This translates into CASSVGQNQPQHF.